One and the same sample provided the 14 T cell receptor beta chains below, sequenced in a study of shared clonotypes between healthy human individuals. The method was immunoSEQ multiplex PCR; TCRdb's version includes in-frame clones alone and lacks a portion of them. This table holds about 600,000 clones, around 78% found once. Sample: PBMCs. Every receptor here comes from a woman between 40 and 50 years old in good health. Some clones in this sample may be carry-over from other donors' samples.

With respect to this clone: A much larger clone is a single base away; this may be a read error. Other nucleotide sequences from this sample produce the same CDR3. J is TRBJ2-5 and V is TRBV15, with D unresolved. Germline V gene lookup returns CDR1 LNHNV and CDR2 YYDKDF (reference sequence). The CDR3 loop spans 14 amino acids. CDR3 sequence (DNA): TGCGCCACCAGCCCCAATGGTGTTCAAGAGACCCAGTACTTC. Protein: CATSPNGVQETQYF.

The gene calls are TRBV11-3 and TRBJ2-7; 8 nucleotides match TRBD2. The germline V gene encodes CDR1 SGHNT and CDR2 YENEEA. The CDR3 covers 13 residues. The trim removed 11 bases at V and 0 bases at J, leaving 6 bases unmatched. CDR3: CASDSGSSYEQYF. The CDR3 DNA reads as TGTGCCTCAGACAGCGGGAGCTCCTACGAGCAGTACTTC.

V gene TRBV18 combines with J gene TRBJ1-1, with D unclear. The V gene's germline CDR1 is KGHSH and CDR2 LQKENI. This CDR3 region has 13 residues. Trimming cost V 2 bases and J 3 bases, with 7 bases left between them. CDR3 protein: CASSPIEYTEAFF. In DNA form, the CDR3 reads TGTGCCAGCTCACCAATTGAGTACACTGAAGCTTTCTTT. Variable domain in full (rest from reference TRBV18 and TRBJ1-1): NAGVMQNPRHLVRRRGQEARLRCSPMKGHSHVYWYRQLPEEGLKFMVYLQKENIIDESGMPKERFSAEFPKEGPSILRIQQVVRGDSAAYFCASSPIEYTEAFFGQGTRLTVV.

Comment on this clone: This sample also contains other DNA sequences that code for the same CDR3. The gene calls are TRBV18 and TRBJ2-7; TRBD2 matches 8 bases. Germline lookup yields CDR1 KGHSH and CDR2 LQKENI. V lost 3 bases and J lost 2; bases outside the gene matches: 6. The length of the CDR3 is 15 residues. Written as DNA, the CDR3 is TGTGCCAGCTCACCCCCAAGCGGGAGTCCCTACGAGCAGTACTTC. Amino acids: CASSPPSGSPYEQYF.

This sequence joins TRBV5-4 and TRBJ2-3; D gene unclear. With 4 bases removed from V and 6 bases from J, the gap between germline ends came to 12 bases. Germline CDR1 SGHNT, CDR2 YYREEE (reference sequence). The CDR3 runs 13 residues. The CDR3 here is CASSLRPGDTQYF. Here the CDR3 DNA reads TGTGCCAGCAGCCTCCGACCAGGCGATACGCAGTATTTT.

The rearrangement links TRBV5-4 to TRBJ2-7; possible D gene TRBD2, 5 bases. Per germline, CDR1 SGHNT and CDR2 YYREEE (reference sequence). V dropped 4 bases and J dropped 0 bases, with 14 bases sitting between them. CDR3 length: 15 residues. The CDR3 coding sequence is TGTGCCAGCAGCCCGGGGAGCGGCCCCTCCTACGAGCAGTACTTC. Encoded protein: CASSPGSGPSYEQYF.

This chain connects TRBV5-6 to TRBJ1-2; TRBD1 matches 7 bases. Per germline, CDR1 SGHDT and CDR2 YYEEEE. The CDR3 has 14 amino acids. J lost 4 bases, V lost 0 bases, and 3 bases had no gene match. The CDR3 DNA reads TGTGCCAGCAGCTTGGGGGACAGTTCCTATGGCTACACCTTC. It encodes CASSLGDSSYGYTF.

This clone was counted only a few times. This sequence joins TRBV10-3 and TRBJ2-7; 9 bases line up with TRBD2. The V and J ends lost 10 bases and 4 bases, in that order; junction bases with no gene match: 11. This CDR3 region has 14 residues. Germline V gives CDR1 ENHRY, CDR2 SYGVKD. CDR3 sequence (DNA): TGTGCCACTGCCGTAGCGGGAGATGATTACGAGCAGTACTTC. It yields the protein CATAVAGDDYEQYF.

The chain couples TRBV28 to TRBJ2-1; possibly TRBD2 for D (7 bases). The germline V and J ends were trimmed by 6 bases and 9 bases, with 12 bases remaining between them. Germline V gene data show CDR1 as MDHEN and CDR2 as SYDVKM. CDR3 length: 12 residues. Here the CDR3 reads CASRLRGGEQFF. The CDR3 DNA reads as TGTGCCAGCAGACTGAGGGGGGGTGAGCAGTTCTTC.

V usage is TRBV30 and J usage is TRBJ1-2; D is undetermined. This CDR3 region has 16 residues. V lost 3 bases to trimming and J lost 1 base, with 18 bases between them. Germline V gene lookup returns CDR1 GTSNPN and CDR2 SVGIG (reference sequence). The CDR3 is CAWSGAARRRNYGYTF. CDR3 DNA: TGTGCCTGGAGCGGAGCCGCCCGAAGACGTAACTATGGCTACACCTTC.

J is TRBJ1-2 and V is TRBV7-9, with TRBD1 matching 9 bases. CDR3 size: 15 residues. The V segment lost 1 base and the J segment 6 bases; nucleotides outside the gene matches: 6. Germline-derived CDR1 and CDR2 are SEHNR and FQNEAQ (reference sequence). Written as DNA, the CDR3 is TGTGCCAGCAGCTTAGTCGGGCGGACAGGGGATGGCTACACCTTC. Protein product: CASSLVGRTGDGYTF.

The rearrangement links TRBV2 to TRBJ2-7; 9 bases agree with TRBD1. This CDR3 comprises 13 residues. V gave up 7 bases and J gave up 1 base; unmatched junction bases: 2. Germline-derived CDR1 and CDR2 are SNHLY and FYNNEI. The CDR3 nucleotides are TGTGCCAGCACGGACAGGGGATCCTACGAGCAGTACTTC. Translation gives CASTDRGSYEQYF.

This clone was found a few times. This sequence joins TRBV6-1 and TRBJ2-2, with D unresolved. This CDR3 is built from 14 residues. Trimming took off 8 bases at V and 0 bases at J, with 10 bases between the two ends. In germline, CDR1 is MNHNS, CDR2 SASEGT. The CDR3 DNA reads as TGTGCCAGCCTCCCGGCCCCGAACACCGGGGAGCTGTTTTTT. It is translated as CASLPAPNTGELFF.

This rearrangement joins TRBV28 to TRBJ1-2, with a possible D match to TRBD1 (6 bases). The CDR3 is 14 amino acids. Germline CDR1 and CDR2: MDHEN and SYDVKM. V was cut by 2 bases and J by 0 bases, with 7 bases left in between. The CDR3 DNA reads TGTGCCAGCAGTTTAGGACAGTCTAACTATGGCTACACCTTC. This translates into CASSLGQSNYGYTF.